This record looks at one T cell receptor beta chain sequence and its context. This entry is derived from a study of blood T cell repertoires in COVID-19. The CDR3 runs 16 residues. The trim removed 3 bases at V and 2 bases at J, leaving 7 bases unmatched. Germline CDR1 reads SGHRS; CDR2 reads YFSETQ. Measured with immunoSEQ multiplex PCR; TCRdb has only the in-frame clones, and not every one. Of 200,000 or so clones detected, approximately 86% appear once; the ten largest clones hold 3% to 3.5%. V and J are TRBV5-1 and TRBJ2-2, with 7 nucleotides matching TRBD1. The TCR comes from a man in his 60s with acute or convalescent COVID-19. Sequenced material: peripheral blood. The chain's CDR3 is CASSWDSQFNTGELFF. In DNA form, the CDR3 reads TGCGCCAGCAGCTGGGACAGCCAATTTAACACCGGGGAGCTGTTTTTT.